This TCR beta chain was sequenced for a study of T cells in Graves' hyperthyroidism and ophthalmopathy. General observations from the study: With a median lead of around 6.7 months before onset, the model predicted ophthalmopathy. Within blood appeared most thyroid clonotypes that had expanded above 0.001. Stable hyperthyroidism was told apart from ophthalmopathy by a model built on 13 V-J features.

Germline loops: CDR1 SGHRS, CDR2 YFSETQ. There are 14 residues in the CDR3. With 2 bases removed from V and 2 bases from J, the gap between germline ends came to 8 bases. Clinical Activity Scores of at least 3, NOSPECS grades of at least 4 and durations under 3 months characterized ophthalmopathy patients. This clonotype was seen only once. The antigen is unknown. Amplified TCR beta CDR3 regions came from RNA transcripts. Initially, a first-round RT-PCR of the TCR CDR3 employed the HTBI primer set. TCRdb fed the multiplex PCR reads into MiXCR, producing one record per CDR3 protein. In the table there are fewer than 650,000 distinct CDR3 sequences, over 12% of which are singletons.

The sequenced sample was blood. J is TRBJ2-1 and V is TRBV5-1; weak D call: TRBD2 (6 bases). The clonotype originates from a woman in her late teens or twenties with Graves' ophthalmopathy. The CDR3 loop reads CASSFGSPYNEQFF. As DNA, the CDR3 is TGCGCCAGCAGCTTCGGGAGCCCCTACAATGAGCAGTTCTTC.